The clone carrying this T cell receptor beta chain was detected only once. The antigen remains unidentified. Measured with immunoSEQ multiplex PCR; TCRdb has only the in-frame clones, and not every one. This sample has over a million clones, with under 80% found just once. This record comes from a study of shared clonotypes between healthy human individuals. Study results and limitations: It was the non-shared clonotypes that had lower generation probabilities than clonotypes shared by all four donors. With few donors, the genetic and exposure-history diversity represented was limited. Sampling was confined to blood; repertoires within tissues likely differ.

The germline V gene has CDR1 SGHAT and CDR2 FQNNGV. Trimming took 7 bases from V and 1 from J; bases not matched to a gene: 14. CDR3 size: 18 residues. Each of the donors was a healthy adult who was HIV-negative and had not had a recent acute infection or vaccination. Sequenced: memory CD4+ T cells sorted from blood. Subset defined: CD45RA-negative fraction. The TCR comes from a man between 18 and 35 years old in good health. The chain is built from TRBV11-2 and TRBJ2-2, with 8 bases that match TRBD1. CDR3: CASTSTFYGTGNTGELFF. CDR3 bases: TGTGCCAGCACCTCTACCTTCTACGGGACAGGGAACACCGGGGAGCTGTTTTTT.